This T cell receptor (beta chain) is from a study of blood T cells in healthy people across ages. Primers used in a second PCR of about 7 to 12 cycles were a sample-barcoded 5' primer and a J-beta primer mix. TCRdb independently ran MiXCR on the 5' RACE reads; one entry per CDR3 protein. This repertoire shows fewer than 2 million distinct CDR3 sequences, roughly two fifths found once; its top ten account for more than 20%. V lost 3 bases and J 0 bases, leaving 12 bases between the germline ends. The CDR3 runs to 15 residues. Germline CDR1 is SGDLS and CDR2 is YYNGEE. The receptor comes from a human donor in good health. Sequenced material: blood. The rearrangement links TRBV9 to TRBJ1-1; maybe TRBD1 (6 bases). CDR3 sequence (DNA): TGTGCCAGCAGCGCCAGGGGAGGGTTGAACACTGAAGCTTTCTTT. This sequence encodes CASSARGGLNTEAFF.